This TCR beta chain was sequenced for a study of regulatory T cells in long-lasting Graves disease. Study conclusions and caveats: Having only a small sample size may have limited accuracy. Persistent cases of Graves' showed reduced TCR diversity relative to newly diagnosed patients.

According to the study, TCR beta libraries were built with iRepertoire HTBI primers and CDR3-region Arm-PCR. TCRdb re-derived calls from the multiplex PCR reads in MiXCR, one entry per CDR3 protein. The data show about 470,000 distinct CDR3 sequences, 20% to 25% seen once. The germline gives CDR1 DFQATT, CDR2 SNEGSKA (reference sequence). The junction had 8 bases not matched to a gene; V was cut back by 6 bases and J by 0 bases. This CDR3 region has 15 residues. A note on this clonotype: Its antigen remains unidentified.

Time point indicated: persistent/refractory GD, antithyroid drugs over 5 years with positive TRAb. PBMC-derived RNA was used for the TCR library. The starting material was peripheral blood mononuclear cells (PBMCs), obtained when the disease was refractory, from a patient treated with antithyroid drugs. The chain employs TRBV20-1 and TRBJ2-7, with 10 bases lining up with TRBD2. The source is a female donor with Graves disease. The CDR3 loop reads CSAEHLAGDSYEQYF. In nucleotides, the CDR3 is TGCAGTGCGGAGCACCTAGCGGGAGACTCCTACGAGCAGTACTTC.